The 9 T cell receptor beta chains presented below share a single source sample, sequenced in a study of neurological immune-mediated disorders. MiXCR was run by TCRdb on the 5' RACE reads, yielding one entry per CDR3 protein. The sample yields around 40,000 distinct CDR3 sequences, approximately 12% seen once. The sample taken for sequencing was PBMCs. These receptors came from a female donor in good health.

This clonotype has a count of ten or more. The chain combines TRBV20-1 with TRBJ2-1, with 8 positions matching TRBD1. After removal of 3 bases from V and 0 bases from J, the junction contained 4 bases not matched to a gene. The CDR3 totals 15 residues. Germline-derived CDR1 and CDR2 are DFQATT and SNEGSKA (reference sequence). The CDR3 coding sequence is TGCAGTGCTAGTCGGGACAGGAGCTCCTACAATGAGCAGTTCTTC. As protein: CSASRDRSSYNEQFF.

This clonotype occurred many times. The chain uses TRBV6-5 and TRBJ2-7; D possibly corresponds to TRBD1 (6 bases). The germline CDR1 and CDR2 sequences are MNHEY and SVGAGI. V was trimmed by 7 bases and J by 1 base, leaving 17 bases between them. This CDR3 has 15 residues. CDR3 protein: CASNARGQRSYEQYF. The DNA of the CDR3 is TGTGCCAGCAACGCTAGAGGACAGAGATCCTACGAGCAGTACTTC.

A few counts support this clonotype. This chain joins TRBV7-6 and TRBJ2-2; D might be TRBD2 (6 bases). Germline CDR1 is SGHVS and CDR2 is FNYEAQ. The CDR3 is made up of 16 amino acids. Deletions cut 4 bases from V and 0 bases from J, with 12 bases between. The CDR3 coding sequence is TGTGCCAGCAGCTCCAACCCTAGCGCGAACACCGGGGAGCTGTTTTTT. Translation: CASSSNPSANTGELFF.

This clonotype was counted at least ten times. This chain connects TRBV7-8 to TRBJ1-1; possibly TRBD1 for D (5 bases). V was trimmed by 6 bases and J by 0 bases, leaving 11 bases between them. CDR1 and CDR2 from the germline V gene are SGHVS and FQNEAQ. The CDR3 sequence is 14 residues long. The CDR3 DNA follows: TGTGCCAGCAGGGCGGGACTCATGAACACTGAAGCTTTCTTT. Translated, it gives CASRAGLMNTEAFF. The full variable domain, with the rest looked up from reference TRBV7-8 and TRBJ1-1, is GAGVSQSPRYKVAKRGQDVALRCDPISGHVSLFWYQQALGQGPEFLTYFQNEAQLDKSGLPSDRFFAERPEGSVSTLKIQRTQQEDSAVYLCASRAGLMNTEAFFGQGTRLTVV.

This clonotype was counted a few times. The chain carries TRBV5-1 and TRBJ2-1; maybe TRBD2 (7 bases). This CDR3 contains 15 residues. Germline V gene data show CDR1 as SGHRS and CDR2 as YFSETQ. Trimming left V 9 bases short and J 6 bases short, with 22 bases between. The CDR3 nucleotides are TGCGCCACCTCCCAAGGGGGGGGGGATCTCAATGAGCAGTTCTTC. This translates into CATSQGGGDLNEQFF.

This clonotype occurred many times. The gene calls are TRBV7-2 and TRBJ2-1; a possible D gene is TRBD2 (7 bases). This CDR3 comprises 17 residues. Germline CDR1 SGHTA, CDR2 FQGNSA. V was pared by 5 bases and J by 2 bases, with 19 bases between. The chain's CDR3 is CASSPRATGGAYNEQFF. CDR3 coding DNA: TGTGCCAGCAGCCCCAGAGCAACGGGGGGCGCCTACAATGAGCAGTTCTTC.

This clonotype showed up just a few times. The chain recombines TRBV18 with TRBJ1-5; D uncertain. Germline assignment: CDR1 KGHSH and CDR2 LQKENI. V was cut by 5 bases and J by 0 bases, with 8 bases left in between. The CDR3 extends over 14 amino acids. This CDR3 reads CASSKASSNQPQHF. CDR3 sequence (DNA): TGTGCCAGCTCAAAGGCCAGTAGCAATCAGCCCCAGCATTTT.

In this sample, this clonotype turned up many times. V and J are TRBV7-9 and TRBJ2-5; D not resolved. Germline-derived CDR1 and CDR2 are SEHNR and FQNEAQ (reference sequence). V lost 6 bases and J 1 base, leaving 6 bases between the germline ends. This CDR3 region has 12 residues. The CDR3 is CASSWVQETQYF. The CDR3 DNA is TGTGCCAGCAGTTGGGTCCAAGAGACCCAGTACTTC. The full variable domain, in which reference TRBV7-9 and TRBJ2-5 provide the parts outside the CDR3, is DTGVSQNPRHKITKRGQNVTFRCDPISEHNRLYWYRQTLGQGPEFLTYFQNEAQLEKSRLLSDRFSAERPKGSFSTLEIQRTEQGDSAMYLCASSWVQETQYFGPGTRLLVL.

This clonotype was observed many times. This chain links TRBV5-1 with TRBJ2-3; tentatively, D is TRBD1 (6 bases). Trimming took 0 bases from V and 0 from J, leaving 11 bases between them. Germline loops: CDR1 SGHRS, CDR2 YFSETQ. The CDR3 runs 16 residues. CDR3 residues: CASSLGPRGSTDTQYF. CDR3 nucleotide sequence: TGCGCCAGCAGCTTGGGCCCAAGGGGGAGCACAGATACGCAGTATTTT.